The clone carrying this T cell receptor (beta chain) has at least ten counts. Its cognate antigen is unknown. Amplified regions were TCR beta CDR3 sequences from RNA transcripts. Using the HTBI primer set, a first-round RT-PCR was run on the TCR CDR3. TCRdb passed the multiplex PCR reads through MiXCR, listing each CDR3 protein once. The sample consists of fewer than 450,000 distinct CDR3 sequences, 15% to 20% of them appearing once. The data originate from a study of T cells in Graves' hyperthyroidism and ophthalmopathy. Turning to the study itself: Sampling of peripheral blood happened at initial diagnosis, prior to any treatment. Findings and caveats of the study: Ophthalmopathy was identified by the model a median 6.5 months ahead of onset.

The germline V gene encodes CDR1 SQVTM and CDR2 ANQGSEA. Trimming cost V 4 bases and J 2 bases, with 11 bases left between them. There are 13 residues in the CDR3. Each ophthalmopathy patient scored at least 3 on the Clinical Activity Score and at least 4 on NOSPECS grade, with duration under 3 months. The sequence derives from a young man with Graves' ophthalmopathy. This chain joins TRBV29-1 and TRBJ1-1; D is possibly TRBD1 (5 bases). Specimen: blood. The chain's CDR3 is CSVARGQNTEAFF. CDR3 sequence (DNA): TGCAGCGTTGCAAGGGGCCAAAACACTGAAGCTTTCTTT.